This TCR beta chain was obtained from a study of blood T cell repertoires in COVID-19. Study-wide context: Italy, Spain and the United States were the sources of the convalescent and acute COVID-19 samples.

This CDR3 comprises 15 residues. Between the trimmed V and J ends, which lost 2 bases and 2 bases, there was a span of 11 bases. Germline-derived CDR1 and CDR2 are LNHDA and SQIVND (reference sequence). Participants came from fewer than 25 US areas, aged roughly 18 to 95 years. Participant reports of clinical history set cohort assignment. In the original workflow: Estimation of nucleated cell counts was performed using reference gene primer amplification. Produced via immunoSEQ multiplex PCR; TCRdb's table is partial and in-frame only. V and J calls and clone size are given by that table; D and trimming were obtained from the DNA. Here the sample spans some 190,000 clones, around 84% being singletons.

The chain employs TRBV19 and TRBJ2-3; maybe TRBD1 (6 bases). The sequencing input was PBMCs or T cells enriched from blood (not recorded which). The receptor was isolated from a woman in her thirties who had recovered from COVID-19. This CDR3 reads CASSISTGYTDTQYF. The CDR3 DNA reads TGTGCCAGTAGTATATCGACAGGTTACACAGATACGCAGTATTTT. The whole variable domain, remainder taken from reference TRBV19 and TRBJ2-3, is DGGITQSPKYLFRKEGQNVTLSCEQNLNHDAMYWYRQDPGQGLRLIYYSQIVNDFQKGDIAEGYSVSREKKESFPLTVTSAQKNPTAFYLCASSISTGYTDTQYFGPGTRLTVL.